The rows below give T cell receptor beta chains drawn from one sample of a study of T-cell reconstitution after alpha-beta-depleted transplantation in children. TCRdb reanalysed the PCR reads using MiXCR and keeps one entry per CDR3 protein. The sample shows about 480,000 distinct CDR3 sequences, about 12% of them seen only once. The sequencing used PBMCs from the stem cell graft donor, collected from the stem cell graft. All receptors derive from a human donor who donated a stem cell graft to a child with combined immunodeficiency. Both conserved end residues are part of each CDR3. D genes are given only for firm matches. Size tells how often a clone was seen (once, few, many) or the class of an expanded clone, and some rows leave it out.

TRBJ2-5,NA,TRBD2,TRBV7-2,TGTGCCAGCAGCTTAGCGCGGGGGATGGAGACCCAGTACTTC,CASSLARGMETQYF
TRBJ2-2,medium-sized,TRBD2,TRBV20-1,TGCAGTGCTAGAGATCCCGACAGCGGGGAAGACACCGGGGAGCTGTTTTTT,CSARDPDSGEDTGELFF
TRBJ2-5,many,NA,TRBV27,TGTGCCAGCAGTCCGTACGGCCAAGAGACCCAGTACTTC,CASSPYGQETQYF
TRBJ2-1,many,TRBD2,TRBV20-1,TGCAGTGTTCGGAGGACTAGCGGGGTTTCCTACAATGAGCAGTTCTTC,CSVRRTSGVSYNEQFF
TRBJ1-1,few,TRBD1,TRBV12-3/TRBV12-4,TGTGCCAGCAGTTTAGTTCCTTACTTCCCGGGACAGGGGAAGGAGAACACTGAAGCTTTCTTT,CASSLVPYFPGQGKENTEAFF
TRBJ2-1,few,TRBD2,TRBV11-2,TGTGCCAGCAGCGGTAGGACTAGCGGGAGGGAGTCCTACAATGAGCAGTTCTTC,CASSGRTSGRESYNEQFF
TRBJ2-3,few,NA,TRBV27,TGTGCCAGCAGTTTACCGCATAACACAGATACGCAGTATTTT,CASSLPHNTDTQYF
TRBJ1-2,NA,NA,TRBV12-3/TRBV12-4,TGTGCCAGCAGCTCAGGGCTAGCTAACTATGGCTACACCTTC,CASSSGLANYGYTF
TRBJ1-6,NA,NA,TRBV4-3,TGCGCCAGCAGCCCAGCCAGGAGAAGGGAAACTTCACCCCTCCACTTT,CASSPARRRETSPLHF
TRBJ2-1,few,TRBD1,TRBV24-1,TGTGCCACCAGTGATCAGGACAGGGGCCACAATGAGCAGTTCTTC,CATSDQDRGHNEQFF
TRBJ2-1,many,TRBD1,TRBV29-1,TGCAGCGTAACGACAGGGACCTACAATGAGCAGTTCTTC,CSVTTGTYNEQFF